This T cell receptor (beta chain) was profiled in a study of CD8 T cells in Susac syndrome. The V and J ends lost 3 bases and 0 bases respectively, with 6 bases between them. CDR3 length: 12 amino acids. Germline CDR1 DFQATT, CDR2 SNEGSKA (reference sequence). Random hexamers were used to reverse transcribe the RNA input (about 0.5 to 1 ug). TCRdb processed the immunoSEQ multiplex PCR reads anew with MiXCR; each CDR3 protein has one entry. The sample records some 150,000 distinct CDR3 sequences, roughly 94% being singletons. The sequence was obtained from a human donor in good health. Source material: CD4+ T cells from PBMCs. V usage is TRBV20-1 and J usage is TRBJ2-7, with a weak D call TRBD1 (6 bases). In DNA form, the CDR3 reads TGCAGTGCTAGCAGGGGCTCCTACGAGCAGTACTTC. Translating it yields CSASRGSYEQYF.